This T cell receptor beta chain was sequenced during a study of T cell repertoires in cytomegalovirus infection. One entry per CDR3 protein, called by TCRdb with MiXCR from the reads. The sample has approximately 910,000 distinct CDR3 sequences, around 32% seen once. In regard to this clonotype: Its antigen is undetermined.

This CDR3 has 17 amino acids. The junction had 11 bases not matched to a gene; V was cut back by 5 bases and J by 7 bases. Germline V gene data show CDR1 as SEHNR and CDR2 as FQNEAQ (reference sequence). The chain couples TRBV7-9 to TRBJ1-6, with 10 nucleotides matching TRBD1. Here the sequenced sample was cultured CD8+ T cells from PBMCs, taken from culture after CMV antigen stimulation. The sequence was collected from a human donor in good health (CMV status not recorded). Some clones in this sample may be carry-over from other donors' samples. For the CDR3, the DNA is TGTGCCAGCAGCCCCGTCCGGGACAGGGGTTGGAATTCACCCCTCCACTTT. The encoded protein is CASSPVRDRGWNSPLHF.